The 13 T cell receptor beta chains given below trace back to one sample, sequenced in a study of OX40 agonist ivuxolimab in advanced cancers. Only in-frame clones appear in the TCRdb table, and some are missing; sequencing was by immunoSEQ multiplex PCR. The table lists around 83,000 clones, 88% of them singletons. The material sequenced was CD4+ or CD8+ T cells sorted from blood, taken in a trial of the OX40 agonist ivuxolimab. The origin of the receptors is an adult with an advanced solid tumor such as melanoma, head and neck, liver or kidney cancer.

This chain links TRBV5-1 with TRBJ2-5, with D possibly matching TRBD2 (5 bases). Germline V gene data show CDR1 as SGHRS and CDR2 as YFSETQ. The CDR3 is made up of 15 amino acids. V dropped 2 bases and J dropped 5 bases, with 16 bases sitting between them. CDR3 in amino acids: CASSFSRLAGETQYF. The CDR3 region has the DNA TGCGCCAGCAGCTTTAGTAGGCTAGCTGGGGAGACCCAGTACTTC.

This clone was counted only a few times. The V and J genes are TRBV11-3 and TRBJ2-3, with unresolved D. Deletions cut 4 bases from V and 1 base from J, with 15 bases between. Germline loops: CDR1 SGHNT, CDR2 YENEEA. The CDR3 has 16 amino acids. The CDR3 loop reads CASSWKAQWRTDTQYF. CDR3 coding DNA: TGTGCCAGCAGCTGGAAGGCTCAATGGCGCACAGATACGCAGTATTTT. The full variable domain, rest sourced from reference TRBV11-3 and TRBJ2-3, is EAGVVQSPRYKIIEKKQPVAFWCNPISGHNTLYWYLQNLGQGPELLIRYENEEAVDDSQLPKDRFSAERLKGVDSTLKIQPAELGDSAVYLCASSWKAQWRTDTQYFGPGTRLTVL.

The V gene is TRBV6-1, the J gene TRBJ1-2; D gene unclear. The germline V and J ends were trimmed by 4 bases and 4 bases, with 7 bases remaining between them. The germline V gene encodes CDR1 MNHNS and CDR2 SASEGT. The CDR3 is 12 residues long. The CDR3 region has the DNA TGTGCCAGCAGTGGAAACGGCTATGGCTACACCTTC. Translated, it gives CASSGNGYGYTF.

This chain links TRBV28 with TRBJ1-1; D gene uncertain. V gave up 4 bases and J gave up 4 bases, with 7 bases separating them. Per germline, CDR1 MDHEN and CDR2 SYDVKM. CDR3 length: 12 residues. The CDR3 DNA reads TGTGCCAGCAGTTCCCCAACCACTGAAGCTTTCTTT. Amino acids: CASSSPTTEAFF.

This clone was seen once. V is TRBV6-6 and J is TRBJ2-1; 9 nucleotides align to TRBD2. The CDR3 consists of 15 residues. CDR1 MNHNY and CDR2 SVGAGI come from the germline V gene (reference sequence). The ends lost 6 bases at V and 4 bases at J; junction bases unmatched: 7. CDR3 nucleotides: TGTGCCAGCAGAAGCCTAGCGGGATTATACAATGAGCAGTTCTTC. Its translation is CASRSLAGLYNEQFF.

This clone has a handful of counts. In nucleotides, the CDR3 is TGTGCCAGCAGCCAAACAGGGCCCGAAGCTTTCTTT. Residues: CASSQTGPEAFF. The chain combines TRBV14 with TRBJ1-1, with a tentative D call TRBD1 (6 bases). The germline CDR1 and CDR2 sequences are SGHDN and FVKESK. CDR3 size: 12 residues. V shed 2 bases and J shed 8 bases, with 9 bases lying between them.

This chain uses TRBV11-3 with TRBJ1-1; TRBD1 might be the D (6 bases). The CDR3 is 15 amino acids. CDR1 and CDR2 (germline): SGHNT, YENEEA. V shed 3 bases and J shed 11 bases, with 22 bases lying between them. DNA for the CDR3: TGTGCCAGCAGCTTCGATCAGCGGGTCACAGGGACGGCTTTCTTT. It is translated as CASSFDQRVTGTAFF.

The CDR3 is CASSLGSVWNEQFF. The CDR3 region has the DNA TGTGCCAGCAGCTTAGGCTCGGTTTGGAATGAGCAGTTCTTC. The chain carries TRBV7-9 and TRBJ2-1; D call uncertain. Germline loops: CDR1 SEHNR, CDR2 FQNEAQ (reference sequence). The CDR3 runs to 14 residues. V dropped 1 base and J dropped 7 bases, with 11 bases sitting between them.

The chain carries TRBV28 and TRBJ1-5; D gene ambiguous. Germline V gene lookup returns CDR1 MDHEN and CDR2 SYDVKM. This CDR3 region has 12 residues. V lost 1 base and J lost 5, with 3 bases in between. This CDR3 is CASSLYDQPQHF. CDR3 coding DNA: TGTGCCAGCAGTTTATACGATCAGCCCCAGCATTTT.

This chain joins TRBV27 and TRBJ2-7; TRBD2 matches 8 bases. This CDR3 has 15 amino acids. V shed 4 bases, J shed 5 bases, and the junction held 10 bases outside the gene matches. From germline, CDR1 is MNHEY and CDR2 SMNVEV (reference sequence). CDR3 in DNA: TGTGCCAGCAGTTCCTTAGCGGGGAGCGGGGACGAGCAGTACTTC. This sequence encodes CASSSLAGSGDEQYF.

V and J are TRBV6-6 and TRBJ1-5; 7 bases align to TRBD1. Unmatched junction bases numbered 2, after V lost 8 bases and J lost 4 bases. Looked up from germline, CDR1 is MNHNY and CDR2 is SVGAGI (reference sequence). This CDR3 has 12 amino acids. For the CDR3, the DNA is TGTGCCAGCGGACAGGCGAATCAGCCCCAGCATTTT. This sequence encodes CASGQANQPQHF.

The chain joins TRBV7-2 to TRBJ1-2; D not certain. This CDR3 is built from 14 residues. Germline lookup yields CDR1 SGHTA and CDR2 FQGNSA. V was cut by 5 bases and J by 7 bases, with 17 bases left in between. The CDR3 sequence is CASSPFVRDPGYTF. In DNA form, the CDR3 reads TGTGCCAGCAGCCCCTTTGTCCGGGATCCTGGCTACACCTTC.

CDR3 protein: CASSRIDRGGYNEQFF. The CDR3 region has the DNA TGTGCCAGCAGTCGAATCGACAGGGGAGGATACAATGAGCAGTTCTTC. V usage is TRBV28 and J usage is TRBJ2-1; 8 nucleotides agree with TRBD1. The CDR3 runs 16 residues. Looked up from germline, CDR1 is MDHEN and CDR2 is SYDVKM. V was pared by 5 bases and J by 4 bases, with 10 bases of the junction left unmatched. The entire variable domain, with the rest obtained from reference TRBV28 and TRBJ2-1, is as follows: DVKVTQSSRYLVKRTGEKVFLECVQDMDHENMFWYRQDPGLGLRLIYFSYDVKMKEKGDIPEGYSVSREKKERFSLILESASTNQTSMYLCASSRIDRGGYNEQFFGPGTRLTVL.